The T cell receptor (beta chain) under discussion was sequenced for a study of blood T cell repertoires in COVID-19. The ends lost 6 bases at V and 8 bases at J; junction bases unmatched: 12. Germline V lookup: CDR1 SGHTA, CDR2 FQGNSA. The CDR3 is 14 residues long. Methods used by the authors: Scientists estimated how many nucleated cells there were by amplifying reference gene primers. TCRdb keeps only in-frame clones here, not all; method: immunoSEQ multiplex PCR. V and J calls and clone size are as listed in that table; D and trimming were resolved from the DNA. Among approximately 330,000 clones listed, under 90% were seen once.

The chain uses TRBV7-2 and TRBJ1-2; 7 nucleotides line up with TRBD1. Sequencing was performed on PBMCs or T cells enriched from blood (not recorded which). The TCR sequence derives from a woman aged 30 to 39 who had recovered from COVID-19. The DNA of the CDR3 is TGTGCCAGCAGTCAGACTGCAGGGGGAGGAGGCTACACCTTC. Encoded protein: CASSQTAGGGGYTF.